This T cell receptor beta chain was recovered during a study of T cell repertoires in cytomegalovirus infection (dated by TCRdb to the late 2010s). The study in broad terms: Recently identified HLA-C-restricted CMV epitopes, whose presentation resists viral immunomodulation, were targeted by peptide stimulations together with well-studied HLA-B-restricted epitopes. Donor HLA type was relevant to the analysis, as public TCR beta signatures indicated carriage of CMV infection together with the matching HLA type.

TCRdb records Illumina HiSeq 1500 as the sequencer. TCRdb applied fastp at Q25 and MiXCR to the public reads, then kept only in-frame beta chains. Entries that share a CDR3 protein sequence are merged under the most common genes and DNA. The sample has about 570,000 distinct CDR3 sequences on record, around two fifths of them singletons. Together, the top ten hold about 46% of the sample. The CDR3 contains 15 residues, cysteine and phenylalanine counted. The DNA shown is the 45-base CDR3, in frame from base 1. The germline V gene (reference sequence) specifies SEHNR as CDR1 and FQNEAQ as CDR2. The junction shows trimming of 6 bases on V and 3 bases on J, plus 17 bases between the germline ends. This clonotype has only a few counts. This clone's antigen is unknown. Within one base of it there is no much larger clone, and no base qualities were kept. In light of the paper, this sample's treatment or condition label describes: in vitro stimulation with specific CMV peptide epitopes to enrich CMV-specific T cells.

Overall study results and their limits: The ex vivo response was dominated by HLA-C-restricted CMV-specific TCR beta clonotypes, which also provided the single most frequent clonotype in two of eight donors. Cumulative frequency of public TCR beta family members discriminated carriers of CMV infection plus the relevant HLA type in this cohort and an independent 352-donor cohort.

This sequence was found in a human donor in good health (CMV status not recorded). Some clones in this sample may be carry-over from other donors' samples. The chain joins TRBV7-9 to TRBJ1-2; the D segment could be TRBD1, given 5 matching bases. The sample in question was cultured PBMCs, obtained from culture after CMV antigen stimulation. The CDR3 region has the sequence CASSFTRVADYGYTF. In nucleotides, the sequence is TGTGCCAGCAGTTTCACCAGGGTGGCAGACTATGGCTACACCTTC.